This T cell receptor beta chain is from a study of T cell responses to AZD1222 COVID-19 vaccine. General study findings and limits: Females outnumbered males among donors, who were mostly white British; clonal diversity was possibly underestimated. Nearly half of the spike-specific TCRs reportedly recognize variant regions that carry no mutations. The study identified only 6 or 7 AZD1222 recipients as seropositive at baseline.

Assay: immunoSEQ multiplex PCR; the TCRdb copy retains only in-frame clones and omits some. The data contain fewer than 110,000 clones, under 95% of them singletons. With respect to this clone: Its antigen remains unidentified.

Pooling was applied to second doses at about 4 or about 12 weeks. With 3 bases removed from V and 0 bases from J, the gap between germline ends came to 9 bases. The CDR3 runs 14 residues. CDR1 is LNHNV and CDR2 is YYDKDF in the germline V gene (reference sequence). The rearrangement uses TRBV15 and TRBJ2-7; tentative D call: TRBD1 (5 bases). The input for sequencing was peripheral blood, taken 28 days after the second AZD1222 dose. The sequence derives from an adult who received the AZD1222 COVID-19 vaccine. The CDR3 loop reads CATSSLDISYEQYF. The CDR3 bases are TGTGCCACCAGCAGTCTGGACATCTCCTACGAGCAGTACTTC. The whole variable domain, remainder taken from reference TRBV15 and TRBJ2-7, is DAMVIQNPRYQVTQFGKPVTLSCSQTLNHNVMYWYQQKSSQAPKLLFHYYDKDFNNEADTPDNFQSRRPNTSFCFLDIRSPGLGDTAMYLCATSSLDISYEQYFGPGTRLTVT.